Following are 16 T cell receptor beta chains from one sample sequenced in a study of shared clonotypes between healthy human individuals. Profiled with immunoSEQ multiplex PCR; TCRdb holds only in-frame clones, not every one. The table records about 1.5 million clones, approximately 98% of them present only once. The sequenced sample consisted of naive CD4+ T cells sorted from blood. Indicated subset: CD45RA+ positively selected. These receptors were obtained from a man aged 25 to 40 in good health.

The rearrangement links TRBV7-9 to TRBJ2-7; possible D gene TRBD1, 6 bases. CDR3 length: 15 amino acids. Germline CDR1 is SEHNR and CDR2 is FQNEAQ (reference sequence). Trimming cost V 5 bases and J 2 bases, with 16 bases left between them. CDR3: CASSPKGQSPYEQYF. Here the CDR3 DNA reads TGTGCCAGCAGCCCCAAGGGACAAAGCCCCTACGAGCAGTACTTC.

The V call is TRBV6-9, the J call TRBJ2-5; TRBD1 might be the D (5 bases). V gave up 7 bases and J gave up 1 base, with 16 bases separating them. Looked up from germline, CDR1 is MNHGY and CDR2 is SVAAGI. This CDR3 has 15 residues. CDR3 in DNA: TGTGCCAGCACCCCGCCCAGACAGATCCAAGAGACCCAGTACTTC. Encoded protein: CASTPPRQIQETQYF.

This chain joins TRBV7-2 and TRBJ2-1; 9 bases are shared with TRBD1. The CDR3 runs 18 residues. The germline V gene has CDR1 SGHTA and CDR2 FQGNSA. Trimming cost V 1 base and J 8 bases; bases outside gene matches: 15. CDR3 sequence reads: CASSLVTTGTGFLHEQFF. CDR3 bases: TGTGCCAGCAGCTTAGTCACGACCGGGACAGGGTTCCTCCATGAGCAGTTCTTC.

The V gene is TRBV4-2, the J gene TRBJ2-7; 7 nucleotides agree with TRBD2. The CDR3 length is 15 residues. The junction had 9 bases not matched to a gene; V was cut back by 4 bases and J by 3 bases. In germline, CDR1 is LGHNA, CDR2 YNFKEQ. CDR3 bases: TGTGCCAGCAGCCTTGCTAGCGGCCCCCTCTACGAGCAGTACTTC. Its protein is CASSLASGPLYEQYF.

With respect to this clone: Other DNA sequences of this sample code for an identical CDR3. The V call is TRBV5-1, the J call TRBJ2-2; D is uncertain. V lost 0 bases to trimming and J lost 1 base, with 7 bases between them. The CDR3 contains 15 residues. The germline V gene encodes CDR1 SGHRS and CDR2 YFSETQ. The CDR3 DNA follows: TGCGCCAGCAGCTTGGGACACTTGAACACCGGGGAGCTGTTTTTT. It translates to CASSLGHLNTGELFF.

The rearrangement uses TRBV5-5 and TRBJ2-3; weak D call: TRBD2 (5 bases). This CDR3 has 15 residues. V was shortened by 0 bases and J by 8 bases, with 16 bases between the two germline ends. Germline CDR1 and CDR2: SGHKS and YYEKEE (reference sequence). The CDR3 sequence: CASSLESLAQSTQYF. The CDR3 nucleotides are TGTGCCAGCAGCTTGGAGTCCCTAGCACAATCTACGCAGTATTTT.

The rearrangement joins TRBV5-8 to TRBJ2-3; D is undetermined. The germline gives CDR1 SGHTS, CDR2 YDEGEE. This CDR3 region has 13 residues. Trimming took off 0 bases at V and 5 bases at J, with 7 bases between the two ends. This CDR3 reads CASSLGQGDTQYF. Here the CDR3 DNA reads TGTGCCAGCAGCTTGGGACAAGGAGATACGCAGTATTTT. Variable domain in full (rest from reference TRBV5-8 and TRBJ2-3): EAGVTQSPTHLIKTRGQQATLRCSPISGHTSVYWYQQALGLGLQFLLWYDEGEERNRGNFPPRFSGRQFPNYSSELNVNALELEDSALYLCASSLGQGDTQYFGPGTRLTVL.

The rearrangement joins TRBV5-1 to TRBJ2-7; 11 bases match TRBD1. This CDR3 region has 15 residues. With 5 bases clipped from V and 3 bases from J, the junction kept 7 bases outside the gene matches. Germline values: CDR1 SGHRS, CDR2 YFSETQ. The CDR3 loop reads CASSKRTGGYYEQYF. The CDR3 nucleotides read TGCGCCAGCAGTAAAAGGACAGGGGGCTACTACGAGCAGTACTTC.

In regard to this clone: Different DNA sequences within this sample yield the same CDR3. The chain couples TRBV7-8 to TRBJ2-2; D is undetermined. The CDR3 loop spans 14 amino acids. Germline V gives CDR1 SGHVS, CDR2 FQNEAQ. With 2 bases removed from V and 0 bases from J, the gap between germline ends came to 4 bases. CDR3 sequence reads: CASSLTANTGELFF. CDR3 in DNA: TGTGCCAGCAGCTTAACAGCGAACACCGGGGAGCTGTTTTTT.

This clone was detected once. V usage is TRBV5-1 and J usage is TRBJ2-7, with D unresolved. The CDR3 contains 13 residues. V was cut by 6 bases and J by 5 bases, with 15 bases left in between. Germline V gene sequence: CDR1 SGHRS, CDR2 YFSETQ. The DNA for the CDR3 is TGCGCCAGCACCAAGACTGGGTATGACGAGCAGTACTTC. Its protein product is CASTKTGYDEQYF.

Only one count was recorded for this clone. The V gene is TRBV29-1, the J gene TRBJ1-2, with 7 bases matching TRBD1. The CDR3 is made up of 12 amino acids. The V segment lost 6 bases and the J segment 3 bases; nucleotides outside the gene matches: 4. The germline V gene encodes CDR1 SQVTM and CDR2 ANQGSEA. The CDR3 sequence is CSVDREDYGYTF. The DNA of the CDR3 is TGCAGCGTCGACAGGGAGGACTATGGCTACACCTTC.

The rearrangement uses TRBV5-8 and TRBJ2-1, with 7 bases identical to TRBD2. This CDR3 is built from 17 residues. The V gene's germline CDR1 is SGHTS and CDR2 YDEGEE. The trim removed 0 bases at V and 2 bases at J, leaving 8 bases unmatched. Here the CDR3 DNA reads TGTGCCAGCAGCTTGGCAGGGAGGGCTAGCCCCTACAATGAGCAGTTCTTC. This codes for CASSLAGRASPYNEQFF. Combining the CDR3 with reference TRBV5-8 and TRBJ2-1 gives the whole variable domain EAGVTQSPTHLIKTRGQQATLRCSPISGHTSVYWYQQALGLGLQFLLWYDEGEERNRGNFPPRFSGRQFPNYSSELNVNALELEDSALYLCASSLAGRASPYNEQFFGPGTRLTVL.

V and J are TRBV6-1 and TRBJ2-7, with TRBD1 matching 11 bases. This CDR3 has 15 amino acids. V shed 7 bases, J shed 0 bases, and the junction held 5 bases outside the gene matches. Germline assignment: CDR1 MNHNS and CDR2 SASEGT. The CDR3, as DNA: TGTGCCAGCATTACCGGGACAGGGGGCTCCTACGAGCAGTACTTC. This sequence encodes CASITGTGGSYEQYF.

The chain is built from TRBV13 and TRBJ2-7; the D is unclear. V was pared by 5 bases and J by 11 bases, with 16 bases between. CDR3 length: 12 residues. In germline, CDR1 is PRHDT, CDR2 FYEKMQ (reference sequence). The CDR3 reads CASSPNVLGKYF. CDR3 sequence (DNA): TGTGCCAGCAGCCCGAATGTCTTAGGTAAGTACTTC.

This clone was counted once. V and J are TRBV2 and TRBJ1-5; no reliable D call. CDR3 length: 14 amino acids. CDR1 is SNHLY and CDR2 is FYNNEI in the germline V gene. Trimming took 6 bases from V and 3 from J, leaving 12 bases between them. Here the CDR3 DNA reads TGTGCCAGCAGCCCCTGGGGAGCCAATCAGCCCCAGCATTTT. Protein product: CASSPWGANQPQHF.

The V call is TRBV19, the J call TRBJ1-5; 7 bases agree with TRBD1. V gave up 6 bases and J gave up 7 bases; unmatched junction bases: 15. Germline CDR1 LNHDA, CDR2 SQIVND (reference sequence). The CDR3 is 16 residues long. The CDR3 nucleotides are TGTGCCAGTAGAGGAGGGAGACAGGGCCCCCGGCAGCCCCAGCATTTT. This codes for CASRGGRQGPRQPQHF.